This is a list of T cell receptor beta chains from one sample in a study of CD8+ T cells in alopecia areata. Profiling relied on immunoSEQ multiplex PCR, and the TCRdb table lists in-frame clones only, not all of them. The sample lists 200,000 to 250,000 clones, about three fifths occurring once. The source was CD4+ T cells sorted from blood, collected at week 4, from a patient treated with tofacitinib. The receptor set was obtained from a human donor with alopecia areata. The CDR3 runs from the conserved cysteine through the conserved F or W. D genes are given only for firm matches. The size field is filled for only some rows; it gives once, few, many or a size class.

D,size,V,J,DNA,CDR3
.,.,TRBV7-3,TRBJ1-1,TGTGCCAGCAGCTTTAGATCGAACACTGAAGCTTTCTTT,CASSFRSNTEAFF
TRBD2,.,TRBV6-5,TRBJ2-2,TGTGCCAGCAGAGAACCACTAGCGGGGACCGGGGAGCTGTTTTTT,CASREPLAGTGELFF
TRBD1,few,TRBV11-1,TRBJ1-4,TGTGCCAGCAGCGCCCGGACAGGGGGTAATGAAAAACTGTTTTTT,CASSARTGGNEKLFF
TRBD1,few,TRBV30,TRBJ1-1,TGTGCCTGGGAACGACAGGGGATGAACACTGAAGCTTTCTTT,CAWERQGMNTEAFF
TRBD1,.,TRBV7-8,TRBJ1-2,TGTGCCAGCAGCTTAGCGGCGACAGGGCCCTCCTATGGCTACACCTTC,CASSLAATGPSYGYTF
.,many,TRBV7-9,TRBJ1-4,TGTGCCAGCAGCTTAGGACAGGCGAGGAATGAAAAACTGTTTTTT,CASSLGQARNEKLFF
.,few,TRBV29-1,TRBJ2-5,TGCAGCGTTCCATACGTCTTCCGGGGAGGCTATCAATACCAAGAGACCCAGTACTTC,CSVPYVFRGGYQYQETQYF
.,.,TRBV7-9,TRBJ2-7,TGTGCCAGCAGCATAGGGGGTGATCACGAGCAGTACTTC,CASSIGGDHEQYF
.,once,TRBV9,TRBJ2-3,TGTGCCAGCAGCGGCTCCGGCCTCGGGACAGATACGCAGTATTTT,CASSGSGLGTDTQYF
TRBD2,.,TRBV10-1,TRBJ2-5,TGCGCCAGCAGTGGCCTGGGACTAGCGGAAGAGACCCAGTACTTC,CASSGLGLAEETQYF
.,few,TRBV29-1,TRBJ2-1,TGCAGCGTTGAACTAGCGACGGTCTACAATGAGCAGTTCTTC,CSVELATVYNEQFF
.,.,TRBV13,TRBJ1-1,TGTGCCAGCAGCCCGGGGCCGAACACTGAAGCTTTCTTT,CASSPGPNTEAFF
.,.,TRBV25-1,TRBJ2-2,TGTGCCAGCAGCAGGGGGGACCCGGCGTTCGGGGAGCTGTTTTTT,CASSRGDPAFGELFF
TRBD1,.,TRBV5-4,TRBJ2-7,TGTGCCAGCAGCTCGGGACAGAGAGACTACGAGCAGTACTTC,CASSSGQRDYEQYF
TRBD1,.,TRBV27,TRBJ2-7,TGTGCCAGCGGGCAGGGGGCTTACGAGCAGTACTTC,CASGQGAYEQYF
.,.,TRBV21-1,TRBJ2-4,TGTGCCAGCAGCGATCGGACAGGGATGGGGGCAATGGCCAAAAACATTCAGTACTTC,CASSDRTGMGAMAKNIQYF
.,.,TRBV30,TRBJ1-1,TGTGCCTGGAGAGCCCAGGGCGAGGGCGCTGAAGCTTTCTTT,CAWRAQGEGAEAFF
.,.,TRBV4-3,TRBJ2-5,TGCGCCAGCAGCCCGGGGGCCCAGATGTACCAAGAGACCCAGTACTTC,CASSPGAQMYQETQYF
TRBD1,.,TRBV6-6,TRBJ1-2,TGTGCCAGCAGTTACCTAAAGACAGGGGAAAACCTCTTC,CASSYLKTGENLF
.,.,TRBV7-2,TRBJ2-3,TGTGCCAGCAGCTTAACTTGGACTCACACAGATACGCAGTATTTT,CASSLTWTHTDTQYF
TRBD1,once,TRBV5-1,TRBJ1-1,TGCGCCAGCAGCTTGGGTTTGGGACAGGGAAACACTGAAGCTTTCTTT,CASSLGLGQGNTEAFF
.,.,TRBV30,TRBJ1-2,TGTGCCTGGAGTGTACATGGCTATGGCTACACCTTC,CAWSVHGYGYTF
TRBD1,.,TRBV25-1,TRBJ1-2,TGTGCCAGCAGTCCAAGCGCCGGGACAGGGGCACTTGGCTACACCTTC,CASSPSAGTGALGYTF
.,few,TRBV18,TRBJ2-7,TGTGCCAGCTCACCAAGGGGCAGTTCCTCCTACGAGCAGTACTTC,CASSPRGSSSYEQYF
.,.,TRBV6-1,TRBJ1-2,TGTGCCAGTGGACACGCCGGGAACTATGGCTACACCTTC,CASGHAGNYGYTF
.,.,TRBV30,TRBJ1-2,TGTGCCTGGAGATCTTTGAAGGCGAGGGCGATGATCTATGGCTACACCTTC,CAWRSLKARAMIYGYTF
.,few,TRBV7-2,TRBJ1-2,TGTGCCAGCAGCGGAGCGGGCTATGGCTACACCTTC,CASSGAGYGYTF
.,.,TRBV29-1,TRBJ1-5,TGCAGCGCTTCCGAGTTGGGGGGTAGCAATCAGCCCCAGCATTTT,CSASELGGSNQPQHF
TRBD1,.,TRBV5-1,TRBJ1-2,TGCGCCAGCAGCATCGGGACAGCTAACTATGGCTACACCTTC,CASSIGTANYGYTF
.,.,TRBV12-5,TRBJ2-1,TGTGCTAGTGGTTTGGGCGGAGAGCAGTTCTTC,CASGLGGEQFF
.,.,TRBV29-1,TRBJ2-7,TGCAGCGTCCTTGGGGGGGCCAGCTCCTACGAGCAGTACTTC,CSVLGGASSYEQYF
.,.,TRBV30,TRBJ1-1,TGTGCCTGGGCCCAGAACACTGAAGCTTTCTTT,CAWAQNTEAFF
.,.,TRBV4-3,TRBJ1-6,TGCGCCAGCAGCCAAGAGGCAGGGACCAATTCACCCCTCCACTTT,CASSQEAGTNSPLHF
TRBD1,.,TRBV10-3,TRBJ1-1,TGTGCCATCAGTGGGCAGGGGGCCCTCACTGAAGCTTTCTTT,CAISGQGALTEAFF
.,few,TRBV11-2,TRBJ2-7,TGTGCCAGCAGCTCATTGGGGGACGAGCAGTACTTC,CASSSLGDEQYF